Listed here are 17 T cell receptor beta chains from one sample, sequenced in a study of blood T cell repertoires in COVID-19. Sequencing used immunoSEQ multiplex PCR; TCRdb keeps in-frame clones, though not all of them. The table has under 150,000 clones, 79% seen once. The material sequenced was peripheral blood. The receptors originated from a man aged 50-60 years with active or convalescent COVID-19.

The V gene is TRBV11-2, the J gene TRBJ2-7; TRBD1 matches 9 bases. Looked up from germline, CDR1 is SGHAT and CDR2 is FQNNGV. After removal of 1 base from V and 2 bases from J, the junction contained 3 bases not matched to a gene. The CDR3 length is 15 residues. The CDR3 here is CASSLGTGVPYEQYF. The CDR3 DNA reads as TGTGCCAGCAGCTTAGGGACAGGGGTCCCCTACGAGCAGTACTTC. The full variable domain, its missing parts supplied by reference TRBV11-2 and TRBJ2-7, is EAGVAQSPRYKIIEKRQSVAFWCNPISGHATLYWYQQILGQGPKLLIQFQNNGVVDDSQLPKDRFSAERLKGVDSTLKIQPAKLEDSAVYLCASSLGTGVPYEQYFGPGTRLTVT.

This rearrangement joins TRBV5-1 to TRBJ2-7; 11 bases line up with TRBD2. Germline CDR1 is SGHRS and CDR2 is YFSETQ. The CDR3 has 15 amino acids. The J segment lost 4 bases and the V segment lost 3 bases, leaving 6 bases of the junction unmatched. CDR3 nucleotide sequence: TGCGCCAGCAGCTCTTTAGCGGGAGGGGTTTACGAGCAGTACTTC. Amino acids: CASSSLAGGVYEQYF.

V usage is TRBV10-3 and J usage is TRBJ1-1; TRBD1 matches at 9 bases. Germline V lookup: CDR1 ENHRY, CDR2 SYGVKD. The trim removed 10 bases at V and 1 base at J, leaving 1 base unmatched. The CDR3 is 12 amino acids. The chain's CDR3 is CATGQGNTEAFF. CDR3 in DNA: TGTGCCACGGGACAGGGGAACACTGAAGCTTTCTTT.

There are a few counts of this clone. V usage is TRBV27 and J usage is TRBJ1-5; D is unclear. V lost 3 bases and J 0 bases, leaving 3 bases between the germline ends. Germline CDR1 and CDR2: MNHEY and SMNVEV (reference sequence). The CDR3 runs 13 residues. CDR3 sequence: CASSFYSNQPQHF. CDR3 sequence (DNA): TGTGCCAGCAGTTTTTATAGCAATCAGCCCCAGCATTTT.

This sequence joins TRBV3-1 (or the pseudogene TRBV3-2) and TRBJ2-6; D is uncertain. Germline assignment: CDR1 LGHDT and CDR2 YNNKEL (reference sequence). This CDR3 spans 16 amino acids. The germline V and J ends were trimmed by 1 base and 0 bases, with 7 bases remaining between them. The CDR3 loop is CASSQAVPSGANVLTF. In DNA, the CDR3 is TGTGCCAGCAGCCAAGCAGTCCCCTCTGGGGCCAACGTCCTGACTTTC.

The chain's CDR3 is CASSPFQGASGPSYEQYF. CDR3 DNA: TGTGCCAGCTCACCCTTCCAGGGGGCTAGCGGACCGAGCTACGAGCAGTACTTC. The chain couples TRBV18 to TRBJ2-7, with D possibly TRBD1 on 8 matching bases. Looked up from germline, CDR1 is KGHSH and CDR2 is LQKENI. Trimming took off 3 bases at V and 3 bases at J, with 24 bases between the two ends. The CDR3 extends over 18 amino acids.

V is TRBV11-2 and J is TRBJ2-1; TRBD2 matches at 9 bases. The CDR3 spans 15 residues. Germline assignment: CDR1 SGHAT and CDR2 FQNNGV. With 8 bases clipped from V and 8 bases from J, the junction kept 13 bases outside the gene matches. This CDR3 is CASAKASRGRDEQFF. DNA for the CDR3: TGTGCCAGCGCGAAGGCCTCTCGCGGGAGGGATGAGCAGTTCTTC.

This chain links TRBV6-5 with TRBJ2-7, with 8 bases identical to TRBD2. The junction had 9 bases not matched to a gene; V was cut back by 6 bases and J by 2 bases. The CDR3 loop spans 15 amino acids. Looked up from germline, CDR1 is MNHEY and CDR2 is SVGAGI. The CDR3 nucleotides are TGTGCCAGCAGATCCCCGGGACTAGTCCCCTACGAGCAGTACTTC. It specifies CASRSPGLVPYEQYF.

This clone was counted once. The rearrangement uses TRBV28 and TRBJ1-4, with 7 bases fitting TRBD1. Per the germline V gene, CDR1 is MDHEN and CDR2 is SYDVKM. The V segment lost 5 bases and the J segment 10 bases; nucleotides outside the gene matches: 7. The CDR3 extends over 13 amino acids. CDR3 region: CASSATGIRKLFF. The CDR3 bases are TGTGCCAGCAGTGCGACAGGGATTCGAAAACTGTTTTTT.

Notes on this clone: Other nucleotide sequences in the sample specify the same CDR3. The chain joins TRBV24-1 to TRBJ1-2; 7 nucleotides line up with TRBD1. The V gene end was trimmed by 4 bases and the J gene end by 6 bases; junction bases not matched to a gene: 4. This CDR3 contains 13 residues. Looked up from germline, CDR1 is KGHDR and CDR2 is SFDVKD. Here the CDR3 DNA reads TGTGCCACCAGTGACTCCGGGACAGATGGCTACACCTTC. Protein product: CATSDSGTDGYTF.

V gene TRBV27 combines with J gene TRBJ2-7; TRBD2 matches at 8 bases. This CDR3 has 14 amino acids. Trimming took 7 bases from V and 4 from J; bases not matched to a gene: 9. CDR1 and CDR2 (germline): MNHEY, SMNVEV (reference sequence). This CDR3 is CASTGVGGRYEQYF. In DNA, the CDR3 is TGTGCCAGCACGGGGGTTGGCGGGAGGTACGAGCAGTACTTC.

This rearrangement joins TRBV6-5 to TRBJ1-5; D uncertain. Germline V gene lookup returns CDR1 MNHEY and CDR2 SVGAGI. The germline V and J ends were trimmed by 10 bases and 1 base, with 11 bases remaining between them. The CDR3 loop spans 13 amino acids. The CDR3 nucleotides read TGTGCCATCACCGGCGGGAGCAATCAGCCCCAGCATTTT. Translating it yields CAITGGSNQPQHF.

The chain joins TRBV11-2 to TRBJ2-2; TRBD1 aligns across 8 bases. Germline V gene data show CDR1 as SGHAT and CDR2 as FQNNGV. This CDR3 is built from 16 residues. V trimming: 6 bases; J trimming: 4 bases; junction bases outside the gene matches: 10. The CDR3 reads CASSHRGAGVTGELFF. For the CDR3, the DNA is TGTGCCAGCAGTCACAGGGGGGCAGGGGTCACCGGGGAGCTGTTTTTT. Full variable domain (outside the CDR3, taken from reference TRBV11-2 and TRBJ2-2): EAGVAQSPRYKIIEKRQSVAFWCNPISGHATLYWYQQILGQGPKLLIQFQNNGVVDDSQLPKDRFSAERLKGVDSTLKIQPAKLEDSAVYLCASSHRGAGVTGELFFGEGSRLTVL.

This clone was seen a single time. V gene TRBV14 combines with J gene TRBJ1-1; D call uncertain. V was cut by 2 bases and J by 3 bases, with 7 bases left in between. Germline V gives CDR1 SGHDN, CDR2 FVKESK. The CDR3 spans 13 residues. The chain's CDR3 is CASSQYRDTEAFF. DNA for the CDR3: TGTGCCAGCAGCCAATACCGAGACACTGAAGCTTTCTTT.

J is TRBJ2-2 and V is TRBV19; D call uncertain. The CDR3 is 15 residues long. Per germline, CDR1 LNHDA and CDR2 SQIVND (reference sequence). V was pared by 5 bases and J by 4 bases, with 14 bases between. The CDR3 region is CASSLKFFGTGELFF. The CDR3 DNA reads TGTGCCAGTAGTCTTAAGTTTTTCGGCACCGGGGAGCTGTTTTTT.

This chain's CDR3 is CASSQSLDRDYGYTF. The CDR3 DNA follows: TGTGCCAGCAGCCAATCTCTGGACAGGGACTATGGCTACACCTTC. The chain joins TRBV14 to TRBJ1-2; 8 nucleotides line up with TRBD1. Germline CDR1 and CDR2: SGHDN and FVKESK. This CDR3 comprises 15 residues. J lost 3 bases, V lost 2 bases, and 5 bases had no gene match.

The rearrangement uses TRBV20-1 and TRBJ1-2; D may be TRBD1 (5 bases). The germline V gene has CDR1 DFQATT and CDR2 SNEGSKA (reference sequence). V lost 3 bases to trimming and J lost 4 bases, with 12 bases between them. The length of the CDR3 is 13 residues. The CDR3 bases are TGCAGTGCTAGTCAGGGCCTCCCCTATGGCTACACCTTC. Translated, it gives CSASQGLPYGYTF.